This T cell receptor (beta chain) was observed in a study of blood T cell repertoires in COVID-19. The wider study: Samples came from the United States, Italy and Spain, spanning acute and convalescent COVID-19. PBMCs, B-cell-depleted T cells, or T cells provided the cDNA or gDNA that made up the material.

The CDR3 has 15 amino acids. Germline trimming cut 4 bases from V and 8 bases from J; bases unmatched to any gene: 11. The germline gives CDR1 MNHEY, CDR2 SVGAGI. Under the authors' procedure: By means of reference gene primer amplification, nucleated cell counts were estimated. Method: immunoSEQ multiplex PCR; TCRdb's copy keeps in-frame clones and lacks some. V and J calls and clone size come straight from that table; D and trimming were deduced from the DNA. The sample yields some 20,000 clones, more than 80% seen once. The chain employs TRBV6-5 and TRBJ1-2; 9 bases map to TRBD1. This TCR was sampled from a human donor in a cohort sampled during active COVID-19. Sequencing was done on a sample of peripheral blood. In nucleotides, the CDR3 is TGTGCCAGCAGTTCCTCCGGGACAGGGACGGGAGGCTACACCTTC. Protein: CASSSSGTGTGGYTF.